These 17 T cell receptor beta chains share one sample of origin, sequenced in a study of T cell clonality in common variable immunodeficiency. TCRdb's copy holds only in-frame clones and misses some; the assay was immunoSEQ multiplex PCR. Observed in the sample are approximately 12,000 clones, none of them singletons. For these TCRs, the target antigens are not known. General study points: Fewer deletions and N-nucleotide insertions were reportedly seen in common variable immunodeficiency TCR beta sequences.

Sample: peripheral blood mononuclear cells. The receptors originated from a human donor with common variable immunodeficiency.

Note on this clone: Read sequence stops 3 residues before the CDR3 end, and the germline J gene provides the missing end. The chain has TRBV20-1 and TRBJ2-7; D may be TRBD2 (5 bases). V was cut by 3 bases and J by 3 bases, with 15 bases left in between. Germline CDR1 reads DFQATT; CDR2 reads SNEGSKA (reference sequence). This CDR3 comprises 14 residues. CDR3 protein: CSASYRGSGYEQYF. The covered CDR3 bases are TGCAGTGCTAGTTATCGGGGTTCGGGCTACGAG.

This clone occurred a few times. The CDR3 end lies 3 residues beyond the end of the read and is filled in from the germline J gene. The chain uses TRBV18 and TRBJ2-7; 7 bases map to TRBD1. This CDR3 has 14 amino acids. From germline, CDR1 is KGHSH and CDR2 LQKENI. The ends lost 4 bases at V and 4 bases at J; junction bases unmatched: 7. CDR3 residues: CASSLKTGRYEQYF. The sequenced part of the CDR3 DNA is TGTGCCAGCTCACTAAAGACAGGGAGATACGAG. The full variable domain, rest sourced from reference TRBV18 and TRBJ2-7, is NAGVMQNPRHLVRRRGQEARLRCSPMKGHSHVYWYRQLPEEGLKFMVYLQKENIIDESGMPKERFSAEFPKEGPSILRIQQVVRGDSAAYFCASSLKTGRYEQYFGPGTRLTVT.

Turning to this clone: From the germline J gene comes the end of the CDR3, since the read stops 3 residues before it. The chain is built from TRBV18 and TRBJ1-2, with a weak D call TRBD1 (5 bases). The CDR3 runs to 14 residues. Germline assignment: CDR1 KGHSH and CDR2 LQKENI. V shed 3 bases and J shed 4 bases, with 12 bases lying between them. The sequenced CDR3 bases are TGTGCCAGCTCACCGGGAGACAGCATCTATGGC. The encoded protein is CASSPGDSIYG. The complete CDR3 sequence is CASSPGDSIYGYTF.

For this clone: The CDR3 is cut off 3 residues early in the read; its end comes from the germline J gene. The V call is TRBV19, the J call TRBJ1-5; D might be TRBD1 (5 bases). Germline CDR1 and CDR2: LNHDA and SQIVND (reference sequence). This CDR3 region has 12 residues. V lost 6 bases and J 6 bases, leaving 9 bases between the germline ends. Incomplete CDR3 DNA: TGTGCCAGTAGAGGGGCGAGTCAGCCC. It specifies CASRGASQP. The entire CDR3 protein reads CASRGASQPQHF.

This clone has more than one count but fewer than ten. The read halts 3 residues ahead of the CDR3 end, with the missing end drawn from the germline J gene. V and J are TRBV7-6 and TRBJ1-6, with D possibly TRBD1 on 5 matching bases. The CDR3 contains 15 residues. V was trimmed by 3 bases and J by 7 bases, leaving 13 bases between them. CDR1 is SGHVS and CDR2 is FNYEAQ in the germline V gene. CDR3 region: CASSFGWGANSPLHF. The sequenced CDR3 bases are TGTGCCAGCAGCTTCGGATGGGGCGCAAATTCACCC.

In this sample, this clone is medium-sized (0.01 to 0.1%). The missing CDR3 end, 3 residues past where the read stops, is filled in from the germline J gene. The rearrangement links TRBV30 to TRBJ2-3; D gene uncertain. This CDR3 comprises 12 residues. CDR1 and CDR2 from the germline V gene are GTSNPN and SVGIG (reference sequence). The V end lost 0 bases, the J end lost 4 bases, and 5 bases lay between the germline ends. The DNA read from the CDR3 is TGTGCCTGGAGTGTATTCTCAGATACG. Translated: CAWSVFSDT. The full CDR3 sequence reads CAWSVFSDTQYF.

This clone occurred a few times. The read finishes 3 residues shy of the CDR3 end, and the germline J gene is used to complete it. The chain links TRBV18 to TRBJ1-2, with D perhaps TRBD1 (6 bases). The CDR3 runs 16 residues. Germline V gives CDR1 KGHSH, CDR2 LQKENI. The DNA read from the CDR3 is TGTGCCAGCTCCCAGACCCTACAGGGCAGGACTGGGGGC. Its protein product is CASSQTLQGRTGG. The whole CDR3 reads CASSQTLQGRTGGYTF. Full variable domain (missing parts from reference TRBV18 and TRBJ1-2): NAGVMQNPRHLVRRRGQEARLRCSPMKGHSHVYWYRQLPEEGLKFMVYLQKENIIDESGMPKERFSAEFPKEGPSILRIQQVVRGDSAAYFCASSQTLQGRTGGYTFGSGTRLTVV.

This clone came up many times. The read falls 3 residues short of the CDR3 end, and the missing part is taken from the germline J gene. The gene calls are TRBV6-1 and TRBJ2-7, with D possibly matching TRBD1 (5 bases). Trimming removed 0 bases at V and 3 bases at J, with 18 bases between. The V gene's germline CDR1 is MNHNS and CDR2 SASEGT. The CDR3 covers 17 residues. CDR3 region: CASSEAPTGDGFYEQYF. Incomplete CDR3 DNA: TGTGCCAGCAGTGAAGCCCCCACAGGCGACGGTTTCTACGAG.

This clone has a handful of counts. The read halts 3 residues ahead of the CDR3 end, with the missing end drawn from the germline J gene. The chain links TRBV7-7 to TRBJ2-7, with a weak D call TRBD1 (6 bases). Trimming stripped 0 bases from V and 2 bases from J, with 14 bases between. CDR3 length: 16 residues. In germline, CDR1 is SSHAT, CDR2 FNYEAQ (reference sequence). The sequenced part of the CDR3 DNA is TGTGCCAGCAGCTTAGCTGTATCCCGGACAGCCTACGAG. Its protein product is CASSLAVSRTAYE. The CDR3 in its entirety is CASSLAVSRTAYEQYF. Full variable domain (outside the CDR3, taken from reference TRBV7-7 and TRBJ2-7): GAGVSQSPRYKVTKRGQDVTLRCDPISSHATLYWYQQALGQGPEFLTYFNYEAQPDKSGLPSDRFSAERPEGSISTLTIQRTEQRDSAMYRCASSLAVSRTAYEQYFGPGTRLTVT.

Comment on this clone: The missing CDR3 end, 3 residues past where the read stops, is filled in from the germline J gene. The J gene is TRBJ2-7, the V gene TRBV18, with D tentatively TRBD2 (6 bases). The V end lost 6 bases, the J end lost 1 base, and 13 bases lay between the germline ends. This CDR3 is built from 14 residues. CDR1 is KGHSH, CDR2 LQKENI, per germline. The CDR3 loop reads CASSGGRRSYEQYF. CDR3 DNA, as far as it was read: TGTGCCAGCTCCGGGGGACGCCGATCCTACGAG.

In this sample, this clone turned up a few times. The covered CDR3 bases are TGTGCCAGCAGTTCGTGGACAGACTACAATGAG. Its translation is CASSSWTDYNE. The entire CDR3 protein reads CASSSWTDYNEQFF. The gene calls are TRBV6-2 or TRBV6-3 and TRBJ2-1; weak D call: TRBD1 (6 bases). The DNA ends 3 residues before the CDR3 does, and the rest of the CDR3 is filled in from the germline J gene. The length of the CDR3 is 14 residues. Trimming removed 4 bases at V and 3 bases at J, with 10 bases between. From germline, CDR1 is MNHEY and CDR2 SVGEGT.

The CDR3 here is CASSFGGTDTQYF. The DNA read from the CDR3 is TGTGCCAGCAGCTTCGGGGGAACAGATACG. V usage is TRBV7-9 and J usage is TRBJ2-3; TRBD2 might be the D (6 bases). The read terminates 3 residues ahead of where the CDR3 ends, so the germline J gene completes it. Trimming shortened V by 3 bases and J by 3 bases, and 7 bases separated the two germline ends. The germline CDR1 and CDR2 sequences are SEHNR and FQNEAQ (reference sequence). The CDR3 totals 13 residues.

For this clone: Read data end 3 residues before the CDR3 end; the end is taken from the germline J gene. The rearrangement joins TRBV18 to TRBJ1-5, with 10 bases that match TRBD1. The V and J ends lost 3 bases and 9 bases, in that order; junction bases with no gene match: 5. This CDR3 is 14 amino acids long. Per germline, CDR1 KGHSH and CDR2 LQKENI. The part of the CDR3 DNA that was read is TGTGCCAGCTCACCCGGGACAGGGGTGTTGCCC. As protein: CASSPGTGVLP. The CDR3 in full is CASSPGTGVLPQHF. Variable domain in full (rest from reference TRBV18 and TRBJ1-5): NAGVMQNPRHLVRRRGQEARLRCSPMKGHSHVYWYRQLPEEGLKFMVYLQKENIIDESGMPKERFSAEFPKEGPSILRIQQVVRGDSAAYFCASSPGTGVLPQHFGDGTRLSIL.

Remarks on this clone: The read ends 3 residues early relative to the CDR3; the germline J gene fills the gap. This sequence joins TRBV19 and TRBJ2-6; D may be TRBD1 (5 bases). Trimming took 10 bases from V and 4 from J, leaving 14 bases between them. The CDR3 is 14 amino acids. Germline V gives CDR1 LNHDA, CDR2 SQIVND (reference sequence). The CDR3 spells CATIDRSGANVLTF. The CDR3 bases that were read are TGTGCCACTATAGACAGATCCGGGGCCAACGTC.

Concerning this clone itself: The CDR3 is cut off 3 residues early in the read; its end comes from the germline J gene. The V call is TRBV6-2 or TRBV6-3, the J call TRBJ2-1; 9 nucleotides match TRBD2. Per the germline V gene, CDR1 is MNHEY and CDR2 is SVGEGT. V lost 7 bases and J lost 7; bases outside the gene matches: 17. This CDR3 comprises 17 residues. The CDR3 sequence is CASTHILRGGDRNEQFF. The sequenced CDR3 bases are TGTGCCAGCACTCATATCTTGCGGGGGGGGGATCGAAATGAG.

To note about this clone: The DNA ends 3 residues before the CDR3 does, and the rest of the CDR3 is filled in from the germline J gene. V gene TRBV6-2 or TRBV6-3 combines with J gene TRBJ2-1, with 8 nucleotides matching TRBD1. The CDR3 is 14 residues long. The germline CDR1 and CDR2 sequences are MNHEY and SVGEGT. V shed 5 bases, J shed 3 bases, and the junction held 3 bases outside the gene matches. The CDR3 sequence: CASSHGQGYNEQFF. The DNA read from the CDR3 is TGTGCCAGCAGTCACGGACAGGGCTACAATGAG.

This clone was seen a few times. The CDR3 end falls 3 residues outside the read, so it is completed with the germline J gene. This sequence joins TRBV18 and TRBJ2-5; 10 nucleotides match TRBD1. The germline gives CDR1 KGHSH, CDR2 LQKENI. This CDR3 comprises 17 residues. With 3 bases clipped from V and 2 bases from J, the junction kept 9 bases outside the gene matches. The CDR3 loop is CASSPGQGIGVQETQYF. The CDR3 bases that were read are TGTGCCAGCTCACCGGGACAGGGGATCGGAGTTCAAGAGACC.